This TCR beta chain came from a study of T cell repertoires in cytomegalovirus infection. Overall study: Public TCR beta signatures were indicative of both CMV infection and a matching HLA type.

The V and J ends lost 6 bases and 6 bases, in that order; junction bases with no gene match: 15. The CDR3 is 17 amino acids. The germline V gene has CDR1 WSHSY and CDR2 SAAADI. TCRdb re-analysed the reads in MiXCR, keeping a single row per CDR3 protein. The data show over 300,000 distinct CDR3 sequences, 15% to 20% seen once. The chain has TRBV10-2 and TRBJ2-2; 8 bases match TRBD1. Sequencing was performed on PBMCs. The TCR originated in a human donor in good health (CMV status not recorded). Some clones in this sample may be carry-over from other donors' samples. The CDR3, as DNA: TGCGCCAGCAGGAGGGGACAGGATACTCTGGGGTCCGGGGAGCTGTTTTTT. It codes for CASRRGQDTLGSGELFF.